The 29 T cell receptor beta chains presented below share a single source sample, sequenced in a study of CD8+ T cells in alopecia areata. Extraction and reverse transcription of RNA yielded cDNA as the sequencing template. Sequencing was performed with immunoSEQ multiplex PCR; in TCRdb, only in-frame clones are kept and a portion is missing. The table has 65,000 to 70,000 clones, 50% to 75% seen once. The sequencing here drew on CD8+ T cells sorted from blood, taken at week 0. These receptors came from a human donor with alopecia areata.

The CDR3 region has the DNA TGTGCTAGTGGTACGGACAGGACCCACCAGTACTTC. This encodes CASGTDRTHQYF. The chain has TRBV12-5 and TRBJ2-5; 7 nucleotides line up with TRBD1. Trimming took 5 bases from V and 10 from J; bases not matched to a gene: 7. This CDR3 is built from 12 residues. Looked up from germline, CDR1 is LGHNT and CDR2 is FRNRAP.

This clone is medium-sized. The rearrangement links TRBV28 to TRBJ2-6; no firm D call. V shed 5 bases and J shed 2 bases, with 10 bases lying between them. The length of the CDR3 is 15 residues. Per germline, CDR1 MDHEN and CDR2 SYDVKM. The CDR3 loop reads CASSPTPTGANVLTF. The DNA of the CDR3 is TGTGCCAGCAGTCCGACTCCCACTGGGGCCAACGTCCTGACTTTC. The full variable domain, with the rest looked up from reference TRBV28 and TRBJ2-6, is DVKVTQSSRYLVKRTGEKVFLECVQDMDHENMFWYRQDPGLGLRLIYFSYDVKMKEKGDIPEGYSVSREKKERFSLILESASTNQTSMYLCASSPTPTGANVLTFGAGSRLTVL.

V and J are TRBV9 and TRBJ2-2; the match to TRBD1 covers 9 bases. The CDR3 is 15 amino acids. Germline V CDR1 and CDR2: SGDLS, YYNGEE. V trimming: 3 bases; J trimming: 5 bases; junction bases outside the gene matches: 5. CDR3 coding DNA: TGTGCCAGCAGCGCCTGGACAGGGGCAACCGGGGAGCTGTTTTTT. This encodes CASSAWTGATGELFF. The entire variable domain, with the rest obtained from reference TRBV9 and TRBJ2-2, is as follows: DSGVTQTPKHLITATGQRVTLRCSPRSGDLSVYWYQQSLDQGLQFLIQYYNGEERAKGNILERFSAQQFPDLHSELNLSSLELGDSALYFCASSAWTGATGELFFGEGSRLTVL.

This chain links TRBV29-1 with TRBJ2-7; the D gene is possibly TRBD1 (6 bases). The CDR3 contains 14 residues. Trimming left V 0 bases short and J 2 bases short, with 11 bases between. Germline lookup yields CDR1 SQVTM and CDR2 ANQGSEA. In DNA, the CDR3 is TGCAGCGTTGAAGATCGGGACACCACCTACGAGCAGTACTTC. Amino acids: CSVEDRDTTYEQYF.

This clone was recorded only once. CDR3 DNA: TGTGCCAGCAGCCCGTCTGGCGGCGGTCGGGAGACCCAGTACTTC. Encoded protein: CASSPSGGGRETQYF. V is TRBV7-3 and J is TRBJ2-5, with D unresolved. V lost 5 bases and J 5 bases, leaving 18 bases between the germline ends. This CDR3 has 15 residues. Germline V gene sequence: CDR1 SGHTA, CDR2 FQGTGA.

The V call is TRBV7-2, the J call TRBJ1-1, with D tentatively TRBD1 (6 bases). CDR3 length: 15 residues. Trimming stripped 8 bases from V and 1 base from J, with 17 bases between. CDR1 is SGHTA, CDR2 FQGNSA, per germline. The CDR3 DNA follows: TGTGCCAGCCGACGAGGGGGACAATCGAACACTGAAGCTTTCTTT. It encodes CASRRGGQSNTEAFF.

This chain links TRBV7-9 with TRBJ2-1; 8 nucleotides align to TRBD2. The V gene's germline CDR1 is SEHNR and CDR2 FQNEAQ (reference sequence). V lost 5 bases, J lost 0 bases, and 12 bases stayed unmatched. The CDR3 totals 18 residues. Here the CDR3 DNA reads TGTGCCAGCAGCCGTTCAGATAGCGGGATGAGCTCCTACAATGAGCAGTTCTTC. Encoded protein: CASSRSDSGMSSYNEQFF.

The V call is TRBV27, the J call TRBJ2-7; D remains ambiguous. CDR3 size: 18 residues. The germline V gene has CDR1 MNHEY and CDR2 SMNVEV (reference sequence). Trimming cost V 0 bases and J 0 bases, with 18 bases left between them. This CDR3 is CASSLSWVEAESSYEQYF. The CDR3 DNA follows: TGTGCCAGCAGTTTATCTTGGGTGGAAGCAGAGAGCTCCTACGAGCAGTACTTC.

The chain joins TRBV13 to TRBJ2-5; 9 bases line up with TRBD2. This CDR3 comprises 15 residues. Germline CDR1 reads PRHDT; CDR2 reads FYEKMQ (reference sequence). The V segment lost 6 bases and the J segment 4 bases; nucleotides outside the gene matches: 9. For the CDR3, the DNA is TGTGCCAGCAGACCAAGGGCTAGCGGGGCAGAGACCCAGTACTTC. Translation: CASRPRASGAETQYF.

Here the CDR3 reads CASSLVRHQETQYF. CDR3 DNA: TGTGCCAGCAGCCTTGTCCGCCACCAAGAGACCCAGTACTTC. The gene calls are TRBV6-5 and TRBJ2-5; no clear D. Germline CDR1 and CDR2: MNHEY and SVGAGI. The V and J ends lost 6 bases and 0 bases respectively, with 11 bases between them. The CDR3 is 14 amino acids.

V and J are TRBV7-9 and TRBJ2-6, with 9 bases matching TRBD1. Germline V lookup: CDR1 SEHNR, CDR2 FQNEAQ (reference sequence). There are 17 residues in the CDR3. With 5 bases clipped from V and 2 bases from J, the junction kept 7 bases outside the gene matches. CDR3 sequence: CASSPGQGNPGANVLTF. In DNA, the CDR3 is TGTGCCAGCAGCCCCGGACAGGGGAACCCTGGGGCCAACGTCCTGACTTTC.

DNA of the CDR3: TGTGCCAGCACACCGTGGGGGTGGGACACCGGGGAGCTGTTTTTT. Amino acid sequence: CASTPWGWDTGELFF. The chain recombines TRBV27 with TRBJ2-2; perhaps D is TRBD1 or TRBD2 (5 bases each). The V end was cut by 7 bases, the J end by 3 bases, with 15 bases between. This CDR3 has 15 residues. The germline V gene encodes CDR1 MNHEY and CDR2 SMNVEV (reference sequence).

This clone was seen once. The chain has TRBV5-8 and TRBJ1-5, with D unresolved. The V end was cut by 0 bases, the J end by 0 bases, with 7 bases between. This CDR3 has 15 amino acids. CDR1 is SGHTS and CDR2 is YDEGEE in the germline V gene. Here the CDR3 reads CASSLVRFSNQPQHF. DNA for the CDR3: TGTGCCAGCAGCTTGGTACGTTTTAGCAATCAGCCCCAGCATTTT.

The chain employs TRBV7-6 and TRBJ2-7, with D maybe TRBD2 (5 bases). V was trimmed by 1 base and J by 2 bases, leaving 15 bases between them. This CDR3 spans 16 amino acids. Germline CDR1 SGHVS, CDR2 FNYEAQ. The CDR3 protein is CASSLGARGEAYEQYF. DNA of the CDR3: TGTGCCAGCAGCTTAGGGGCTCGGGGAGAGGCCTACGAGCAGTACTTC.

The chain couples TRBV6-5 to TRBJ2-7; possibly TRBD1 or TRBD2 for D (5 bases each). V was pared by 7 bases and J by 2 bases, with 15 bases between. Germline V gene lookup returns CDR1 MNHEY and CDR2 SVGAGI. The CDR3 consists of 14 residues. The CDR3, as DNA: TGTGCCAGCATACCAATGAGGGGAGCCTACGAGCAGTACTTC. It yields the protein CASIPMRGAYEQYF.

This chain uses TRBV9 with TRBJ1-1; 7 positions agree with TRBD1. There are 14 residues in the CDR3. V gave up 3 bases and J gave up 0 bases; unmatched junction bases: 2. Germline lookup yields CDR1 SGDLS and CDR2 YYNGEE. This chain's CDR3 is CASSEGQMNTEAFF. In DNA form, the CDR3 reads TGTGCCAGCAGCGAGGGACAGATGAACACTGAAGCTTTCTTT. The full variable domain, its missing parts supplied by reference TRBV9 and TRBJ1-1, is DSGVTQTPKHLITATGQRVTLRCSPRSGDLSVYWYQQSLDQGLQFLIQYYNGEERAKGNILERFSAQQFPDLHSELNLSSLELGDSALYFCASSEGQMNTEAFFGQGTRLTVV.

The CDR3 bases are TGCGCCATAAAGGGAGGTGGGAACACTGAAGCTTTCTTT. It encodes CAIKGGGNTEAFF. The chain has TRBV4-1 and TRBJ1-1; unclear D gene. CDR3 length: 13 residues. The V and J ends lost 10 bases and 1 base respectively, with 13 bases between them. Germline V gene sequence: CDR1 MGHRA, CDR2 YSYEKL.

The rearrangement joins TRBV7-9 to TRBJ2-5, with D perhaps matching TRBD1 (6 bases). Trimming took off 0 bases at V and 2 bases at J, with 10 bases between the two ends. Germline CDR1 reads SEHNR; CDR2 reads FQNEAQ (reference sequence). The CDR3 runs to 15 residues. The CDR3 DNA sequence: TGTGCCAGCAGCTTAGCGGGTACAGGGCAAGAGACCCAGTACTTC. Its translation: CASSLAGTGQETQYF.

This clone was seen more than once but under ten times. V is TRBV4-1 and J is TRBJ2-7; D is unresolved. V lost 3 bases to trimming and J lost 0 bases, with 12 bases between them. The CDR3 loop spans 15 amino acids. Germline CDR1 MGHRA, CDR2 YSYEKL. The CDR3 sequence: CASSQAQGFSYEQYF. DNA of the CDR3: TGCGCCAGCAGCCAGGCACAAGGTTTCTCCTACGAGCAGTACTTC.

This clone was seen a single time. V and J are TRBV30 and TRBJ1-5; 11 nucleotides match TRBD1. The CDR3 is 14 residues long. V was clipped by 2 bases and J by 7 bases; unmatched bases: 4. The V gene's germline CDR1 is GTSNPN and CDR2 SVGIG (reference sequence). The CDR3 loop is CAWSLGQGAQPQHF. DNA of the CDR3: TGTGCCTGGAGTCTTGGACAGGGGGCCCAGCCCCAGCATTTT.

J is TRBJ2-1 and V is TRBV5-6; D perhaps matches TRBD1 (6 bases). The V end was cut by 1 base, the J end by 7 bases, with 9 bases between. This CDR3 is built from 13 residues. Germline CDR1 and CDR2: SGHDT and YYEEEE. The CDR3 sequence is CASSLYRANEQFF. The CDR3 nucleotides read TGTGCCAGCAGCTTGTACAGGGCTAATGAGCAGTTCTTC. Looking up the rest from reference TRBV5-6 and TRBJ2-1 gives the full variable domain: DAGVTQSPTHLIKTRGQQVTLRCSPKSGHDTVSWYQQALGQGPQFIFQYYEEEERQRGNFPDRFSGHQFPNYSSELNVNALLLGDSALYLCASSLYRANEQFFGPGTRLTVL.

This rearrangement joins TRBV9 to TRBJ2-4, with a possible D match to TRBD1 (6 bases). The CDR3 length is 13 residues. With 3 bases removed from V and 6 bases from J, the gap between germline ends came to 10 bases. Looked up from germline, CDR1 is SGDLS and CDR2 is YYNGEE. CDR3 loop: CASSGTGTNIQYF. In DNA form, the CDR3 reads TGTGCCAGCAGCGGAACAGGGACAAACATTCAGTACTTC.

The CDR3 protein is CASSEWSSGSSYEQYF. DNA for the CDR3: TGTGCCAGCAGTGAATGGTCTAGCGGGAGCTCCTACGAGCAGTACTTC. The V and J genes are TRBV6-1 and TRBJ2-7; TRBD2 matches at 10 bases. The junction had 4 bases not matched to a gene; V was cut back by 2 bases and J by 0 bases. The germline V gene encodes CDR1 MNHNS and CDR2 SASEGT. The CDR3 loop spans 16 amino acids.

V and J are TRBV6-5 and TRBJ1-2; no reliable D call. Trimming took off 4 bases at V and 8 bases at J, with 8 bases between the two ends. This CDR3 contains 11 residues. The germline V gene has CDR1 MNHEY and CDR2 SVGAGI. CDR3 sequence: CASSSARGYTF. The CDR3 DNA reads TGTGCCAGCAGTTCAGCCAGGGGCTACACCTTC.

The chain combines TRBV7-9 with TRBJ2-1; the match to TRBD2 covers 14 bases. The CDR3 has 16 residues. V shed 5 bases, J shed 2 bases, and the junction held 2 bases outside the gene matches. Germline V lookup: CDR1 SEHNR, CDR2 FQNEAQ (reference sequence). The CDR3 bases are TGTGCCAGCAGCCCGGGACTAGCGGGGGCCTACAATGAGCAGTTCTTC. This translates into CASSPGLAGAYNEQFF.

This clone is medium-sized in the sample. The chain recombines TRBV2 with TRBJ2-2, with 11 bases lining up with TRBD2. There are 17 residues in the CDR3. Germline assignment: CDR1 SNHLY and CDR2 FYNNEI. V was pared by 3 bases and J by 0 bases, with 3 bases of the junction left unmatched. The CDR3 loop reads CASSDLLAGANTGELFF. The CDR3 nucleotides read TGTGCCAGCAGTGACCTACTAGCGGGGGCGAACACCGGGGAGCTGTTTTTT.

The rearrangement links TRBV29-1 to TRBJ2-7; tentative D call: TRBD1 (5 bases). The CDR3 runs 10 residues. V lost 7 bases to trimming and J lost 2 bases, with 6 bases between them. CDR1 and CDR2 from the germline V gene are SQVTM and ANQGSEA. CDR3 in amino acids: CSGRAYEQYF. The CDR3 DNA reads as TGCAGCGGCAGGGCCTACGAGCAGTACTTC.

This clone was seen a few times. V is TRBV5-6 and J is TRBJ2-3; 9 bases map to TRBD2. CDR1 and CDR2 from the germline V gene are SGHDT and YYEEEE. This CDR3 is 17 amino acids long. Unmatched junction bases numbered 12, after V lost 4 bases and J lost 3 bases. The chain's CDR3 is CASSLPIAGAQTDTQYF. In nucleotides, the CDR3 is TGTGCCAGCAGCCTTCCCATAGCGGGGGCCCAGACAGATACGCAGTATTTT. Using reference TRBV5-6 and TRBJ2-3 for the parts outside the CDR3, the full variable domain is DAGVTQSPTHLIKTRGQQVTLRCSPKSGHDTVSWYQQALGQGPQFIFQYYEEEERQRGNFPDRFSGHQFPNYSSELNVNALLLGDSALYLCASSLPIAGAQTDTQYFGPGTRLTVL.

Remarks on this clone: A far larger clone lies a single base away; this is likely a read error. The chain employs TRBV5-6 and TRBJ2-1, with no clear D. The CDR3 runs to 11 residues. Germline loops: CDR1 SGHDT, CDR2 YYEEEE. The V and J ends lost 1 base and 4 bases respectively, with 0 bases between them. The CDR3 bases are TGTGCCAGCAGCTTGTACAATGAGCAGTTCTTC. Encoded protein: CASSLYNEQFF.